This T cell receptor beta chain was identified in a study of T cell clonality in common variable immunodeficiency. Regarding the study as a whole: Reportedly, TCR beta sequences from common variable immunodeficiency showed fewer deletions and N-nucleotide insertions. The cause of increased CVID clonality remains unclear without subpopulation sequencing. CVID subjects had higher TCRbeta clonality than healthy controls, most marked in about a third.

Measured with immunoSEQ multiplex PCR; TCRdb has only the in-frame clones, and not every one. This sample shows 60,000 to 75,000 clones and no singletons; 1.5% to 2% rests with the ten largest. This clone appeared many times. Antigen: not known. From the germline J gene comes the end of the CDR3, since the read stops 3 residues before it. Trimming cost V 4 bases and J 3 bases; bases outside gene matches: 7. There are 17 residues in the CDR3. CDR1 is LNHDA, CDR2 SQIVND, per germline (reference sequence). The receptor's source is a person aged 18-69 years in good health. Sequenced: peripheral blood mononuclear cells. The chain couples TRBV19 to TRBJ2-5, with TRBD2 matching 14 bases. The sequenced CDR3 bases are TGTGCCAGTAGTAGACTAGCGGGGGGGGGTCTCAAAGAGACC. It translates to CASSRLAGGGLKET. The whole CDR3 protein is CASSRLAGGGLKETQYF.